This TCR beta chain was identified in a study of shared clonotypes between healthy human individuals. Background on the study: There were three CD4 naive, three CD4 memory, two CD8 naive and one CD8 memory plates per donor.

Adult Caucasians living in Nashville, Tennessee made up all of the donors. Findings and caveats of the study: In general, naive subsets displayed greater estimated richness than memory subsets did. The genetic and exposure-history diversity represented was limited by few donors.

TCRdb's table, derived via immunoSEQ multiplex PCR, lists solely in-frame clones and lacks some. Among a few million clones listed, roughly 92% were seen once. With regard to this clone: Its target is unknown.

The receptor's source is a man younger than 35 in good health. Sequencing used naive CD4+ T cells sorted from blood. The sample's subset: CD45RA+ positively selected.

The CDR3 loop reads CASSMTGRWVTEAFF. The CDR3 DNA sequence: TGTGCCAGCAGTATGACAGGGCGTTGGGTCACTGAAGCTTTCTTT. V and J are TRBV25-1 and TRBJ1-1, with TRBD1 matching 7 bases. V was pared by 5 bases and J by 4 bases, with 10 bases of the junction left unmatched. The CDR3 runs to 15 residues. From germline, CDR1 is MGHDK and CDR2 SYGVNS.